The rows below give T cell receptor beta chains drawn from one sample of a study of blood T cell repertoires in COVID-19. Data came from immunoSEQ multiplex PCR; TCRdb stores just in-frame clones and leaves some out. The repertoire holds hundreds of thousands of clones, approximately 90% seen once, with about 4.6% in the top ten. The specimen sequenced was peripheral blood. These receptors all stem from a man between 35 and 55 years old with acute or convalescent COVID-19. Both conserved end residues are part of each CDR3. The D gene is left open where the match is weak. The size of a clone is reported for some rows only, either as once, few or many, or as a class for expanded clones.

d_gene	j_gene	abundance	v_gene	CDR3nt	CDR3aa
-	TRBJ2-1	-	TRBV3-1/TRBV3-2	TGTGCCAGCAGCCCCCTAGCGCTGAACAATGAGCAGTTCTTC	CASSPLALNNEQFF
-	TRBJ2-7	-	TRBV11-2	TGTGCCAGCAGCTGGAGTATGGGGCCTTCCTACGAGCAGTACTTC	CASSWSMGPSYEQYF
-	TRBJ1-1	-	TRBV2	TGTGCCAGCAGCAAGGGGGGGTTGAGCACTGAAGCTTTCTTT	CASSKGGLSTEAFF
-	TRBJ1-1	-	TRBV7-8	TGTGCCAGCACCAAACAGGGCCTGAACACTGAAGCTTTCTTT	CASTKQGLNTEAFF
TRBD1	TRBJ1-5	-	TRBV2	TGTGCCAGTCGGAGGGACAGGGGGCTTCAGCCCCAGCATTTT	CASRRDRGLQPQHF
-	TRBJ1-2	-	TRBV7-9	TGTGCCAGCAGCTTCCCCGGGGAAAATGGCTACACCTTC	CASSFPGENGYTF
-	TRBJ2-5	-	TRBV5-1	TGCGCCAGCAGCGTTTTGGGGCCAGCACAAGAGACCCAGTACTTC	CASSVLGPAQETQYF
TRBD1	TRBJ1-6	few	TRBV6-5	TGTGCCAGCAGCCCGACAGGGTCCTATTCACCCCTCCACTTT	CASSPTGSYSPLHF
-	TRBJ1-3	-	TRBV6-2/TRBV6-3	TGTGCCAGCACCCCCGTCGGGGGGGGGCAAGGAAACACCATATATTTT	CASTPVGGGQGNTIYF
TRBD1	TRBJ1-2	-	TRBV3-1/TRBV3-2	TGTGCCAGCAGCCAAGGGGACAGGGGCCTATTAAGCTACACCTTC	CASSQGDRGLLSYTF
TRBD1	TRBJ1-1	-	TRBV4-1	TGCGCCAGCAGACCCGACAGGGGGCCGAACACTGAAGCTTTCTTT	CASRPDRGPNTEAFF
TRBD1	TRBJ2-2	-	TRBV3-1/TRBV3-2	TGTGCCAGCAGCCAGGGACAGGGATATGTAGGGGAGCTGTTTTTT	CASSQGQGYVGELFF
-	TRBJ2-3	-	TRBV5-1	TGCGCCAGCAGCTTGGGTGGCGGGGCAAACACAGATACGCAGTATTTT	CASSLGGGANTDTQYF
TRBD1	TRBJ1-1	-	TRBV5-4	TGTGCCAGCAGCTACGACAGGGGTCAGGCTGAAGCTTTCTTT	CASSYDRGQAEAFF
TRBD1	TRBJ1-3	once	TRBV5-1	TGCGCCAGCAGCTTGTCGGGACAGGGAACGGGAAACACCATATATTTT	CASSLSGQGTGNTIYF
TRBD1	TRBJ1-4	-	TRBV6-5	TGTGCCAGCAGGAAGACAGGGAGGAATGAAAAACTGTTTTTT	CASRKTGRNEKLFF
TRBD2	TRBJ2-1	-	TRBV4-2	TGTGCCAGCAGCCAAGACCCTAGCGGGGGGAACAATGAGCAGTTCTTC	CASSQDPSGGNNEQFF
-	TRBJ2-1	-	TRBV27	TGTGCCAGCAGTGACCCGACGACTGGGAGCTCCTACAATGAGCAGTTCTTC	CASSDPTTGSSYNEQFF
-	TRBJ2-7	-	TRBV5-1	TGCGCCAGCAGCTTTGGGAGACTAGGATCTAACGAGCAGTACTTC	CASSFGRLGSNEQYF
TRBD1	TRBJ2-1	-	TRBV27	TGTGCCAGCAGTTACGGGACAGCTTCGTCCGATGAGCAGTTCTTC	CASSYGTASSDEQFF
-	TRBJ1-1	many	TRBV19	TGTGCCAGTAGTACAGGGATTCGCACTGAAGCTTTCTTT	CASSTGIRTEAFF
TRBD1	TRBJ1-2	-	TRBV15	TGTGCCACCAGCAGAGATAGGGGGCCCACTAACTATGGCTACACCTTC	CATSRDRGPTNYGYTF
-	TRBJ1-4	-	TRBV6-7	TGCAAAACAGGCGTAGAAAAACTGTTTTTT	CKTGVEKLFF
TRBD1	TRBJ1-1	once	TRBV11-2	TGTGCCAGCAGCCCGGGACAGCTGACAGCTTTCTTT	CASSPGQLTAFF
TRBD1	TRBJ1-1	-	TRBV30	TGTGCCTGGCTCCCCGGACAGGGTAGAACTGAAGCTTTCTTT	CAWLPGQGRTEAFF
-	TRBJ1-5	-	TRBV12-5	TGTGCTAGTGGGGGCCGCAATCAGCCCCAGCATTTT	CASGGRNQPQHF
-	TRBJ1-5	-	TRBV7-6	TGTGCCAGCAGCCCCATAAGGGGGGGCGGGCAGCCCCAGCATTTT	CASSPIRGGGQPQHF
TRBD1	TRBJ2-7	-	TRBV2	TGTGCCAGCAAGGGGGACAGGGACTCCTACGAGCAGTACTTC	CASKGDRDSYEQYF
TRBD2	TRBJ2-3	-	TRBV2	TGTGCCAGCAGTAGGGACTACACAGATACGCAGTATTTT	CASSRDYTDTQYF
-	TRBJ1-1	-	TRBV5-1	TGCGCCAGCAGTTTATTATTGAACACTGAAGCTTTCTTT	CASSLLLNTEAFF
-	TRBJ2-1	-	TRBV19	TGTGCCAGTCAGGGGACCTCCTACAATGAGCAGTTCTTC	CASQGTSYNEQFF
-	TRBJ1-3	-	TRBV10-3	TGTGCCATCAGTGACCAGGGCTCTGGAAACACCATATATTTT	CAISDQGSGNTIYF
-	TRBJ2-3	-	TRBV6-1	TGTGCCAGCAGTGAAGCGGGGAGTACAGATACGCAGTATTTT	CASSEAGSTDTQYF
TRBD1	TRBJ2-7	-	TRBV28	TGTGCCAGCAGTTCAGACCTTGGGACAGAGGAGCAGTACTTC	CASSSDLGTEEQYF
-	TRBJ1-2	-	TRBV9	TGTGCCAGCAGCGTAGACCCAGCTAACTATGGCTACACCTTC	CASSVDPANYGYTF
TRBD2	TRBJ2-7	-	TRBV6-5	TGTGCCAGCACCCGCGGGAGGGGGGGTTCCGAGCAGTACTTC	CASTRGRGGSEQYF
-	TRBJ1-1	-	TRBV5-1	TGCGCCAGCAGCTTAACAGGGCTGAGCACTGAAGCTTTCTTT	CASSLTGLSTEAFF
-	TRBJ1-5	-	TRBV7-2	TGTGCCAGCAGCCCCACACCTAGCAATCAGCCCCAGCATTTT	CASSPTPSNQPQHF
-	TRBJ1-6	few	TRBV25-1	TGTGCCAGCAGGGACTCGGGGGGGGCCGCCAGTACCCTCCACTTT	CASRDSGGAASTLHF
TRBD1	TRBJ1-2	-	TRBV7-6	TGTGCCAGCAGCCCAGGAAGCATCGGGCAGGGGGATGGCTACACCTTC	CASSPGSIGQGDGYTF
-	TRBJ2-7	once	TRBV2	TGTGCCAGCAGTGATCCGGGGTTGAGCTCCTACGAGCAGTACTTC	CASSDPGLSSYEQYF
-	TRBJ1-5	-	TRBV27	TGTGCCAGCAGTTTTTATAGCAATCAGCCCCAGCATTTT	CASSFYSNQPQHF
-	TRBJ2-5	-	TRBV5-1	TGCGCCAGCAGCTTGGAGAGGGCAGGGGCTGAGACCCAGTACTTC	CASSLERAGAETQYF
-	TRBJ1-2	-	TRBV4-2	TGTGCCAGCAGCCATCTATCCCTTGATGGCTACACCTTC	CASSHLSLDGYTF
-	TRBJ1-1	-	TRBV2	TGTGCCAGCAGTGAAGAATCGCAGGGAGGGATCATGAACACTGAAGCTTTCTTT	CASSEESQGGIMNTEAFF
-	TRBJ2-3	-	TRBV12-5	TGTGCTAGTGGTTTGGTACGAGGGTCAGCGCTTGGCACAGATACGCAGTATTTT	CASGLVRGSALGTDTQYF
TRBD1	TRBJ1-2	-	TRBV3-1/TRBV3-2	TGTGCCAGCAGCCAAGACTGGGACAGAACGGAAGGCTACACCTTC	CASSQDWDRTEGYTF
TRBD1	TRBJ2-3	-	TRBV4-1	TGCGCCAGCAGCCAAGATTGGCTCGGGACAGGGGGCTCCATCATGCATTTT	CASSQDWLGTGGSIMHF
-	TRBJ1-4	-	TRBV28	-	CASSSSGTGGEKLFF
TRBD1	TRBJ1-4	-	TRBV7-2	TGTGCCAGCAGCCCACGGACAGGGGGCTTTGAAAAACTGTTTTTT	CASSPRTGGFEKLFF
TRBD1	TRBJ1-2	-	TRBV6-5	TGTGCCAGCAGTCCCGACAGGGGGGAAAGCTACACCTTC	CASSPDRGESYTF